One TCR beta chain is described in this entry. These data belong to a study of blood T cell repertoires in COVID-19. Study context: T cells, B-cell-depleted T cells, or PBMCs provided the cDNA or gDNA that served as material.

The CDR3 has 14 amino acids. V shed 6 bases and J shed 1 base, with 12 bases lying between them. CDR1 and CDR2 from the germline V gene are MGHRA and YSYEKL. In the authors' workflow: The authors estimated nucleated cell counts from reference gene primer amplification. The table came from immunoSEQ multiplex PCR; TCRdb's copy has only in-frame clones and leaves some out. The DNA was the basis for D and trimming; V, J and clone size are from that table. The sample records some 190,000 clones, roughly 84% being singletons. The rearrangement joins TRBV4-1 to TRBJ1-1, with a possible D match to TRBD1 (5 bases). Sequencing was done on a sample of peripheral blood. This receptor was taken from an elderly woman with active or convalescent COVID-19. CDR3: CASRRSGTNTEAFF. CDR3 DNA sequence: TGCGCCAGCAGGCGAAGCGGGACGAACACTGAAGCTTTCTTT.